This T cell receptor beta chain was documented in a study of T-cell reconstitution after alpha-beta-depleted transplantation in children. Study-level points and caveats: T-cell numbers and diversity one year post-transplant derived largely from freshly generated T cells. The study traced high day-60 TCRbeta diversity in some patients to surviving recipient T cells and thymic progenitors. Several hundred expanded graft clones reportedly were the source of alpha-beta T cells about two months after transplant.

A word on this clonotype: What it recognizes is unknown.

Preparation of the TCRbeta library involved a method that used unique molecular identifiers. Using its own MiXCR run on the PCR reads, TCRdb lists one record per CDR3 protein. This table has about 110,000 distinct CDR3 sequences, about 6.4% appearing once. There are 15 residues in the CDR3. Germline trimming cut 5 bases from V and 3 bases from J; bases unmatched to any gene: 2. Germline V gives CDR1 DFQATT, CDR2 SNEGSKA (reference sequence). This receptor was obtained from a male patient between 2 and 10 years old who had a stem cell transplant for acute lymphoblastic leukemia, so the T cells may come from the graft donor. The source material was PBMCs, mostly from graft donor cells, sampled 360 days after TCRalphabeta/CD19-depleted stem cell transplant. This chain joins TRBV20-1 and TRBJ2-2; 14 bases are a match to TRBD2. The CDR3 DNA reads as TGCAGTGCTGGGACTAGCGGGAGATACACCGGGGAGCTGTTTTTT. Translation: CSAGTSGRYTGELFF.